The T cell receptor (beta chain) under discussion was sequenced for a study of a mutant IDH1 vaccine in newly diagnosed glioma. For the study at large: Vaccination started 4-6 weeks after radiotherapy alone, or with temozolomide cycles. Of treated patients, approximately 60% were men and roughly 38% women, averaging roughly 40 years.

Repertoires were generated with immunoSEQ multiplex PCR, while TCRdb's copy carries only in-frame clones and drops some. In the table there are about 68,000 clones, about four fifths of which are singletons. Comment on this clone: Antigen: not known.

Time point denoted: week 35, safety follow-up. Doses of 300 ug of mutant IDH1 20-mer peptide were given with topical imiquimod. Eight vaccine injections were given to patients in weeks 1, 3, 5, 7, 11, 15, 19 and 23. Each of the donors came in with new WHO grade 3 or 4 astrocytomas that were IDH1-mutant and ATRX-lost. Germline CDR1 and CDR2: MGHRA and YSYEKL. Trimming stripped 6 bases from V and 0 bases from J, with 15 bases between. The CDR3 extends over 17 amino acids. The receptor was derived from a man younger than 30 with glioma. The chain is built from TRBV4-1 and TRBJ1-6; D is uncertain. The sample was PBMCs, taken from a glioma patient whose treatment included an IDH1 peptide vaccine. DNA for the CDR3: TGCGCCAGCAGTATTCTGGATATGATCTCCTATAATTCACCCCTCCACTTT. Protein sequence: CASSILDMISYNSPLHF.